Below, 18 T cell receptor beta chains from the same sample are listed, as sequenced in a study of beta chain features in type 1 diabetes. Study results and caveats: Shorter TCRB CDR3s, moderately but significantly so, marked every one of the four CD4+ subsets in Type 1 diabetes patients.

Expressed TCRB transcripts got sequenced, as all isolated RNA was reverse transcribed. Sequenced by immunoSEQ multiplex PCR; TCRdb stores in-frame clones only, minus some. The data contain some 160,000 clones, roughly 9% of them singletons. No antigen is known for these receptors. Sequenced: central memory CD4+ T cells from blood. These receptors came from a woman between 25 and 40 years old with type 1 diabetes.

V and J are TRBV6-1 and TRBJ2-5; 9 bases line up with TRBD1. Germline loops: CDR1 MNHNS, CDR2 SASEGT. The length of the CDR3 is 14 residues. J gave up 0 bases and V 7 bases, and 3 bases lay outside the gene matches. Written as DNA, the CDR3 is TGTGCCAGCACGAGGACAGGGGACCAAGAGACCCAGTACTTC. Translating it yields CASTRTGDQETQYF.

V and J are TRBV11-2 and TRBJ2-2, with D possibly matching TRBD2 (5 bases). This CDR3 has 14 residues. Trimming removed 1 base from V and 7 bases from J, with 10 bases in between. CDR1 and CDR2 from the germline V gene are SGHAT and FQNNGV. CDR3: CASSLVGGGGELFF. The DNA of the CDR3 is TGTGCCAGCAGCTTAGTTGGAGGAGGCGGGGAGCTGTTTTTT.

The V call is TRBV11-2, the J call TRBJ2-1; 7 bases match TRBD2. The CDR3 extends over 15 amino acids. The germline CDR1 and CDR2 sequences are SGHAT and FQNNGV. After removal of 0 bases from V and 4 bases from J, the junction contained 3 bases not matched to a gene. In nucleotides, the CDR3 is TGTGCCAGCAGCTTAGAGGGTAGCGGGTACAATGAGCAGTTCTTC. Translation gives CASSLEGSGYNEQFF.

The chain employs TRBV11-1 and TRBJ2-4; D unclear. V was cut by 11 bases and J by 10 bases, with 15 bases left in between. CDR1 is SGHAT, CDR2 FQDESV, per germline (reference sequence). The CDR3 length is 11 residues. The CDR3: CASLQEGIQYF. The CDR3 nucleotides read TGTGCCTCCCTTCAGGAAGGTATTCAGTACTTC.

There are a few counts of this clone. V and J are TRBV19 and TRBJ2-7, with D unresolved. Between the trimmed V and J ends, which lost 5 bases and 2 bases, there was a span of 13 bases. Germline values: CDR1 LNHDA, CDR2 SQIVND (reference sequence). This CDR3 has 14 residues. The CDR3 reads CASSSLGRTYEQYF. Here the CDR3 DNA reads TGTGCCAGTAGTTCCCTGGGCAGGACCTACGAGCAGTACTTC.

The chain carries TRBV5-4 and TRBJ2-3, with 11 nucleotides matching TRBD1. The CDR3 extends over 16 amino acids. Germline trimming cut 2 bases from V and 2 bases from J; bases unmatched to any gene: 4. Germline lookup yields CDR1 SGHNT and CDR2 YYREEE (reference sequence). CDR3 residues: CASSLRTGGFTDTQYF. The CDR3 DNA sequence: TGTGCCAGCAGCTTACGGACAGGGGGCTTCACAGATACGCAGTATTTT. Looking up the rest from reference TRBV5-4 and TRBJ2-3 gives the full variable domain: ETGVTQSPTHLIKTRGQQVTLRCSSQSGHNTVSWYQQALGQGPQFIFQYYREEENGRGNFPPRFSGLQFPNYSSELNVNALELDDSALYLCASSLRTGGFTDTQYFGPGTRLTVL.

This clone was picked up many times. The rearrangement joins TRBV7-9 to TRBJ2-7; D is undetermined. CDR1 is SEHNR and CDR2 is FQNEAQ in the germline V gene (reference sequence). This CDR3 is built from 14 residues. V shed 2 bases and J shed 6 bases, with 14 bases lying between them. CDR3 region: CASSLSRPASEQYF. DNA of the CDR3: TGTGCCAGCAGCTTATCTAGGCCCGCCTCCGAGCAGTACTTC.

The chain uses TRBV2 and TRBJ1-1, with 7 positions matching TRBD1. The CDR3 has 15 amino acids. From germline, CDR1 is SNHLY and CDR2 FYNNEI. The CDR3 DNA is TGTGCGCAGCAGGGGGAGAGGGGGCGAGAAACTGAAGCTTTCTTT. It is translated as CAQQGERGRETEAFF.

V usage is TRBV5-1 and J usage is TRBJ1-2; TRBD1 aligns across 8 bases. Germline-derived CDR1 and CDR2 are SGHRS and YFSETQ. The J segment lost 4 bases and the V segment lost 5 bases, leaving 4 bases of the junction unmatched. The CDR3 runs to 13 residues. CDR3 coding DNA: TGCGCCAGCAGGAGACAGGGGTTCTATGGCTACACCTTC. Amino acids: CASRRQGFYGYTF.

This clone was seen ten or more times. This rearrangement joins TRBV4-1 to TRBJ2-7; D possibly corresponds to TRBD2 (6 bases). The CDR3 has 15 amino acids. CDR1 and CDR2 (germline): MGHRA, YSYEKL. With 0 bases removed from V and 0 bases from J, the gap between germline ends came to 9 bases. CDR3 residues: CASSQDGSNSYEQYF. In DNA, the CDR3 is TGCGCCAGCAGCCAAGACGGGAGTAACTCCTACGAGCAGTACTTC.

This clone was seen a few times. The V gene is TRBV18, the J gene TRBJ2-7; D might be TRBD1 (5 bases). This CDR3 region has 12 residues. Germline CDR1 and CDR2: KGHSH and LQKENI. V gave up 3 bases and J gave up 6 bases, with 9 bases separating them. The CDR3: CASSPARAEQYF. The CDR3 DNA reads TGTGCCAGCTCACCGGCCAGGGCCGAGCAGTACTTC. Full variable domain (missing parts from reference TRBV18 and TRBJ2-7): NAGVMQNPRHLVRRRGQEARLRCSPMKGHSHVYWYRQLPEEGLKFMVYLQKENIIDESGMPKERFSAEFPKEGPSILRIQQVVRGDSAAYFCASSPARAEQYFGPGTRLTVT.

The rearrangement uses TRBV11-3 and TRBJ1-1; TRBD1 is a possible D gene (5 bases). Trimming left V 5 bases short and J 3 bases short, with 10 bases between. This CDR3 spans 13 amino acids. Germline CDR1 reads SGHNT; CDR2 reads YENEEA. DNA of the CDR3: TGTGCCAGCAGCCCCCGGGGGGACACTGAAGCTTTCTTT. Amino acid sequence: CASSPRGDTEAFF.

The chain has TRBV6-4 and TRBJ2-1; perhaps TRBD2 as D (7 bases). Deletions cut 0 bases from V and 10 bases from J, with 10 bases between. The length of the CDR3 is 13 residues. Germline lookup yields CDR1 MRHNA and CDR2 SNTAGT. The CDR3 here is CASSDSGGREQFF. The CDR3 DNA reads TGTGCCAGCAGTGACTCGGGGGGGCGGGAGCAGTTCTTC.

This clone came up a few times. This rearrangement joins TRBV6-5 to TRBJ2-5, with D hard to call. The germline gives CDR1 MNHEY, CDR2 SVGAGI. The CDR3 is 13 residues long. Between the trimmed V and J ends, which lost 6 bases and 0 bases, there was a span of 8 bases. The CDR3 spells CASSRDNQETQYF. In DNA form, the CDR3 reads TGTGCCAGCAGCCGCGACAACCAAGAGACCCAGTACTTC.

The chain links TRBV11-2 to TRBJ2-1; D is possibly TRBD2 (5 bases). This CDR3 is built from 17 residues. CDR1 SGHAT and CDR2 FQNNGV come from the germline V gene. V was shortened by 1 base and J by 1 base, with 14 bases between the two germline ends. The CDR3 protein is CASSLVPGPGSYNEQFF. The CDR3 bases are TGTGCCAGCAGCTTAGTCCCCGGCCCGGGGTCCTACAATGAGCAGTTCTTC.

This clone was seen a handful of times. This chain links TRBV6-1 with TRBJ2-1; 14 nucleotides align to TRBD2. Trimming at V came to 4 bases and at J to 12 bases, leaving 5 bases not matched to a gene. The CDR3 sequence is 14 residues long. Germline V lookup: CDR1 MNHNS, CDR2 SASEGT. The chain's CDR3 is CASSGGTSGSLQFF. The CDR3 coding sequence is TGTGCCAGCAGTGGCGGGACTAGCGGGAGCCTGCAGTTCTTC.

The chain recombines TRBV5-4 with TRBJ2-1, with 7 nucleotides matching TRBD2. The ends lost 1 base at V and 0 bases at J; junction bases unmatched: 4. The CDR3 covers 16 residues. The germline V gene has CDR1 SGHNT and CDR2 YYREEE (reference sequence). This chain's CDR3 is CASSLYPSGSYNEQFF. The CDR3 DNA follows: TGTGCCAGCAGCTTGTATCCTAGCGGCTCCTACAATGAGCAGTTCTTC.

The V gene is TRBV7-3, the J gene TRBJ2-2, with 9 bases lining up with TRBD2. The CDR3 runs 16 residues. Trimming removed 0 bases from V and 3 bases from J; junction bases left unmatched: 2. Per the germline V gene, CDR1 is SGHTA and CDR2 is FQGTGA. In DNA form, the CDR3 reads TGTGCCAGCAGCTTAACGGGCGGGAGGGACACCGGGGAGCTGTTTTTT. Protein: CASSLTGGRDTGELFF.